The 26 T cell receptor beta chains reported below all come from one sample, sequenced in a study of T cell repertoires in cytomegalovirus infection (dated by TCRdb to the late 2010s). These receptors have no identified antigens. The treatment or condition label here, explained by the study, means: in vitro stimulation with specific CMV peptide epitopes to enrich CMV-specific T cells. Reads for this sample came from an Illumina HiSeq 1500. TCRdb applied fastp at Q25 and MiXCR to the public reads, then kept only in-frame beta chains. Duplicate CDR3 protein sequences are folded into a single record with the most common DNA and genes. A total of about 500,000 distinct CDR3 sequences appear in this sample, roughly a third of them only once. The top ten hold about 17% of the sample. The input for sequencing was cultured PBMCs, taken from culture after CMV antigen stimulation. The receptor source for this set is a human donor in good health (CMV status not recorded). Some clones in this sample may be carry-over from other donors' samples.

A few counts support this clonotype. This chain connects TRBV7-2 to TRBJ1-2; maybe TRBD1 (6 bases). The CDR3 loop spans 12 amino acids. Trimming left V 10 bases short and J 3 bases short, with 12 bases between. Per the germline V gene, CDR1 is SGHTA and CDR2 is FQGNSA. In nucleotides, the CDR3 is TGTGCCATCCCCTGGGGGCACTATGGCTACACCTTC. It translates to CAIPWGHYGYTF.

The rearrangement joins TRBV27 to TRBJ1-4; D remains ambiguous. Germline-derived CDR1 and CDR2 are MNHEY and SMNVEV (reference sequence). The CDR3 has 15 amino acids. Trimming left V 5 bases short and J 4 bases short, with 14 bases between. The CDR3: CASSISADNNEKLFF. DNA for the CDR3: TGTGCCAGCAGTATCTCAGCTGATAATAATGAAAAACTGTTTTTT.

The chain carries TRBV11-1 and TRBJ2-7; D might be TRBD1 or TRBD2, each matching 6 bases. Germline-derived CDR1 and CDR2 are SGHAT and FQDESV (reference sequence). Trimming took off 5 bases at V and 0 bases at J, with 14 bases between the two ends. The CDR3 sequence is 15 residues long. The CDR3 nucleotides are TGTGCCAGCAGCCACCACGGGGGCGCCTCCTACGAGCAGTACTTC. Residues: CASSHHGGASYEQYF. Drawing the rest from reference TRBV11-1 and TRBJ2-7, the complete variable domain is EAEVAQSPRYKITEKSQAVAFWCDPISGHATLYWYRQILGQGPELLVQFQDESVVDDSQLPKDRFSAERLKGVDSTLKIQPAELGDSAMYLCASSHHGGASYEQYFGPGTRLTVT.

This clonotype has only a few counts. This rearrangement joins TRBV4-3 to TRBJ2-3; the match to TRBD2 covers 13 bases. The J segment lost 0 bases and the V segment lost 10 bases, leaving 13 bases of the junction unmatched. This CDR3 spans 18 amino acids. Germline values: CDR1 LGHNA, CDR2 YSLEER. The CDR3 coding sequence is TGCGCCAACCAAGTACTAGCGGGAGGGCCCTATAGCACAGATACGCAGTATTTT. Translating it yields CANQVLAGGPYSTDTQYF.

The genes are TRBV6-1 and TRBJ2-3; D unclear. Germline V gene lookup returns CDR1 MNHNS and CDR2 SASEGT. This CDR3 is 15 amino acids long. V was pared by 10 bases and J by 1 base, with 18 bases between. DNA for the CDR3: TGTGCCACCTCCTACCAATTGGCGGGCACAGATACGCAGTATTTT. Amino acids: CATSYQLAGTDTQYF.

This chain uses TRBV4-1 with TRBJ1-4; a weak D match, TRBD1 (5 bases). The V and J ends lost 1 base and 7 bases respectively, with 13 bases between them. Germline assignment: CDR1 MGHRA and CDR2 YSYEKL. This CDR3 is 15 amino acids long. CDR3 region: CASSQGRGRTEKLFF. CDR3 DNA sequence: TGCGCCAGCAGCCAAGGAAGGGGCCGGACTGAAAAACTGTTTTTT.

The chain is built from TRBV2 and TRBJ2-7; TRBD2 matches 9 bases. The CDR3 covers 15 residues. V shed 6 bases and J 4 bases; nucleotides not matched to a gene: 10. The germline V gene has CDR1 SNHLY and CDR2 FYNNEI. Here the CDR3 reads CASSRGSGRSYEQYV. CDR3 DNA sequence: TGTGCCAGCAGCCGGGGTAGCGGGAGAAGTTACGAGCAGTACGTC.

The chain uses TRBV7-9 and TRBJ1-4; TRBD1 is a possible D gene (5 bases). Trimming removed 5 bases at V and 8 bases at J, with 21 bases between. This CDR3 region has 16 residues. CDR1 and CDR2 from the germline V gene are SEHNR and FQNEAQ (reference sequence). CDR3 amino acids: CASSPLLSGVEEKLFF. The CDR3 DNA reads TGTGCCAGCAGCCCCCTACTGTCGGGGGTAGAAGAAAAACTGTTTTTT. The full variable domain, rest sourced from reference TRBV7-9 and TRBJ1-4, is DTGVSQNPRHKITKRGQNVTFRCDPISEHNRLYWYRQTLGQGPEFLTYFQNEAQLEKSRLLSDRFSAERPKGSFSTLEIQRTEQGDSAMYLCASSPLLSGVEEKLFFGSGTQLSVL.

This clonotype was counted between two and nine times. This rearrangement joins TRBV7-6 to TRBJ2-1; TRBD1 is a possible D gene (6 bases). The CDR3 spans 13 residues. Trimming removed 5 bases from V and 4 bases from J, with 9 bases in between. Germline CDR1 is SGHVS and CDR2 is FNYEAQ. As DNA, the CDR3 is TGTGCCAGCAGCCCGGACAGATACAATGAGCAGTTCTTC. Encoded protein: CASSPDRYNEQFF.

This clonotype has more than one count but fewer than ten. The V gene is TRBV5-5, the J gene TRBJ2-1; 8 bases align to TRBD2. Per germline, CDR1 SGHKS and CDR2 YYEKEE (reference sequence). The CDR3 has 15 residues. V lost 6 bases and J lost 6; bases outside the gene matches: 11. This chain's CDR3 is CASIRKAGESNEQFF. CDR3 in DNA: TGTGCCAGCATCCGAAAAGCGGGGGAAAGCAATGAGCAGTTCTTC. The complete variable domain, with remaining parts taken from reference TRBV5-5 and TRBJ2-1, reads DAGVTQSPTHLIKTRGQQVTLRCSPISGHKSVSWYQQVLGQGPQFIFQYYEKEERGRGNFPDRFSARQFPNYSSELNVNALLLGDSALYLCASIRKAGESNEQFFGPGTRLTVL.

This clonotype was counted a few times. The chain combines TRBV25-1 with TRBJ1-6; D remains ambiguous. V was shortened by 4 bases and J by 7 bases, with 11 bases between the two germline ends. The CDR3 loop spans 14 amino acids. Germline-derived CDR1 and CDR2 are MGHDK and SYGVNS. CDR3 protein: CASSVSAKNSPLHF. DNA of the CDR3: TGTGCCAGCAGTGTGTCGGCGAAGAATTCACCCCTCCACTTT.

The gene calls are TRBV11-1 and TRBJ2-1; 10 nucleotides line up with TRBD1. CDR1 is SGHAT, CDR2 FQDESV, per germline (reference sequence). The V and J ends lost 4 bases and 5 bases, in that order; junction bases with no gene match: 8. This CDR3 spans 16 amino acids. CDR3 coding DNA: TGTGCCAGCAGCTCCCGGGACAGGGGACCCCACAATGAGCAGTTCTTC. Encoded protein: CASSSRDRGPHNEQFF. Drawing the rest from reference TRBV11-1 and TRBJ2-1, the complete variable domain is EAEVAQSPRYKITEKSQAVAFWCDPISGHATLYWYRQILGQGPELLVQFQDESVVDDSQLPKDRFSAERLKGVDSTLKIQPAELGDSAMYLCASSSRDRGPHNEQFFGPGTRLTVL.

This chain uses TRBV7-2 with TRBJ1-5; D is possibly TRBD1 (6 bases). CDR1 is SGHTA and CDR2 is FQGNSA in the germline V gene. CDR3 size: 15 residues. Trimming stripped 2 bases from V and 3 bases from J, with 11 bases between. CDR3 coding DNA: TGTGCCAGCAGCTTAAGCGGGACACTCAATCAGCCCCAGCATTTT. It specifies CASSLSGTLNQPQHF.

This clonotype showed up just a few times. J is TRBJ2-1 and V is TRBV6-2 or TRBV6-3; 11 bases match TRBD2. J was trimmed by 12 bases and V by 6 bases; bases with no gene match: 16. The V gene's germline CDR1 is MNHEY and CDR2 SVGEGT. This CDR3 comprises 16 residues. CDR3 DNA: TGTGCCAGCAGAACCACTAGCGGGAGACCCCTTGAGGTGCAGTTCTTC. This translates into CASRTTSGRPLEVQFF.

This clonotype was seen just once. The V and J genes are TRBV20-1 and TRBJ2-7; 10 nucleotides line up with TRBD2. The V gene's germline CDR1 is DFQATT and CDR2 SNEGSKA (reference sequence). CDR3 length equals 17 residues. With 0 bases clipped from V and 1 base from J, the junction kept 9 bases outside the gene matches. The CDR3, as DNA: TGCAGTGCTAGAGATCCTAGCGGGAGTGCTATGTCCTACGAGCAGTACTTC. It yields the protein CSARDPSGSAMSYEQYF.

This clonotype was counted a few times. V and J are TRBV27 and TRBJ1-1; D gene uncertain. The germline V and J ends were trimmed by 6 bases and 6 bases, with 14 bases remaining between them. The CDR3 extends over 13 amino acids. The germline V gene has CDR1 MNHEY and CDR2 SMNVEV (reference sequence). Written as DNA, the CDR3 is TGTGCCAGCAGCCAAACCTTTAGGGCTGAAGCTTTCTTT. Amino acids: CASSQTFRAEAFF.

The rearrangement links TRBV27 to TRBJ2-3; TRBD2 agrees at 9 bases. Germline loops: CDR1 MNHEY, CDR2 SMNVEV (reference sequence). The CDR3 covers 15 residues. V shed 4 bases, J shed 3 bases, and the junction held 5 bases outside the gene matches. For the CDR3, the DNA is TGTGCCAGCAGTTCCAGCGGGAGGAGGACAGATACGCAGTATTTT. It is translated as CASSSSGRRTDTQYF.

This chain uses TRBV6-2 or TRBV6-3 with TRBJ2-2, with D maybe TRBD2 (6 bases). The V end was cut by 6 bases, the J end by 2 bases, with 22 bases between. This CDR3 is built from 18 residues. The germline V gene has CDR1 MNHEY and CDR2 SVGEGT. The CDR3 spells CASRIGVAERINTGELFF. DNA for the CDR3: TGTGCCAGCAGAATTGGAGTAGCGGAACGGATAAACACCGGGGAGCTGTTTTTT.

The gene calls are TRBV28 and TRBJ2-1, with a tentative D call TRBD2 (6 bases). The V gene lost 2 bases and the J gene lost 8 bases, with 10 bases spanning the gap. CDR1 and CDR2 (germline): MDHEN, SYDVKM. There are 13 residues in the CDR3. The CDR3 nucleotides read TGTGCCAGCAGTTTAATCGGGGGAGATGAGCAGTTCTTC. Protein sequence: CASSLIGGDEQFF.

This chain joins TRBV5-1 and TRBJ1-1; 10 nucleotides agree with TRBD1. Trimming at V came to 3 bases and at J to 6 bases, leaving 5 bases not matched to a gene. The CDR3 has 14 amino acids. CDR1 and CDR2 from the germline V gene are SGHRS and YFSETQ. Here the CDR3 reads CASSSGQGQAEAFF. CDR3 DNA sequence: TGCGCCAGCAGCTCGGGACAGGGGCAGGCTGAAGCTTTCTTT.

The gene calls are TRBV7-9 and TRBJ2-7; the D is unclear. This CDR3 is built from 14 residues. Trimming took off 1 base at V and 3 bases at J, with 10 bases between the two ends. CDR1 and CDR2 (germline): SEHNR, FQNEAQ (reference sequence). CDR3 region: CASSLELGNYEQYF. The DNA of the CDR3 is TGTGCCAGCAGCTTAGAGCTGGGGAACTACGAGCAGTACTTC.

This clonotype was seen a single time. The chain recombines TRBV6-5 with TRBJ2-3, with a tentative D call TRBD1 (5 bases). The CDR3 totals 15 residues. From germline, CDR1 is MNHEY and CDR2 SVGAGI. V shed 0 bases and J shed 15 bases, with 22 bases lying between them. CDR3 bases: TGTGCCAGCAGTTACTCCGGTATGAGAACAGGTCAAAAATATTTT. It yields the protein CASSYSGMRTGQKYF.

The chain carries TRBV6-6 and TRBJ2-7, with D perhaps TRBD2 (5 bases). Trimming removed 2 bases at V and 4 bases at J, with 9 bases between. The CDR3 sequence is 13 residues long. Germline CDR1 MNHNY, CDR2 SVGAGI (reference sequence). Written as DNA, the CDR3 is TGTGCCAGCAGTTACCGGGCGGGTTACGAGCAGTACTTC. This translates into CASSYRAGYEQYF.

With regard to this clonotype: One base away lies a much larger clone, so this may be a sequencing read error. The chain carries TRBV7-2 and TRBJ1-2; D not certain. CDR3 length equals 14 residues. Germline lookup yields CDR1 SGHTA and CDR2 FQGNSA. CDR3 region: CASSLDPRLYGFTF. The CDR3 coding sequence is TGTGCCAGCAGCTTAGATCCCAGGCTCTATGGCTTCACCTTC.

The genes are TRBV27 and TRBJ1-6; TRBD1 is a possible D gene (6 bases). Germline V gives CDR1 MNHEY, CDR2 SMNVEV (reference sequence). Trimming stripped 6 bases from V and 10 bases from J, with 16 bases between. There are 14 residues in the CDR3. CDR3 protein: CASRDAGAGSPLHF. DNA for the CDR3: TGTGCCAGCAGAGATGCAGGGGCAGGGTCACCCCTCCACTTT.

The chain joins TRBV6-2 or TRBV6-3 to TRBJ2-1; 12 nucleotides line up with TRBD2. V was pared by 6 bases and J by 7 bases, with 7 bases of the junction left unmatched. This CDR3 is built from 15 residues. Per germline, CDR1 MNHEY and CDR2 SVGEGT. This chain's CDR3 is CASRYLAGGNNEQFF. DNA for the CDR3: TGTGCCAGCAGGTACCTAGCGGGAGGGAATAATGAGCAGTTCTTC.